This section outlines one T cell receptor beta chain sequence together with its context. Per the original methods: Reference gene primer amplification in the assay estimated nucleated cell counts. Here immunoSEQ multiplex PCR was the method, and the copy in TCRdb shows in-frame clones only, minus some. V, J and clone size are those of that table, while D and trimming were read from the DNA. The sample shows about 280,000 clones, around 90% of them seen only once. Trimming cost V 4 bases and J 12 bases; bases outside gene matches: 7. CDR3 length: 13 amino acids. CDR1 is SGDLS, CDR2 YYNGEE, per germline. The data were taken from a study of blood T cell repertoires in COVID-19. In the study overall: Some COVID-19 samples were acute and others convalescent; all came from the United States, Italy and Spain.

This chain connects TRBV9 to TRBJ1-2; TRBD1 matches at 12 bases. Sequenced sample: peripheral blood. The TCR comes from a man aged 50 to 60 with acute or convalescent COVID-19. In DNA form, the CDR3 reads TGTGCCAGCAGCAACCGGGACAGGGGGCTCGACACCTTC. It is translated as CASSNRDRGLDTF.